This T cell receptor (beta chain) came from a study of CD8 T cells in ankylosing spondylitis. Note on this clonotype: Its specificity is unknown.

TCRdb used MiXCR to reprocess the 5' RACE reads, holding one entry per CDR3 protein. The table shows roughly 700,000 distinct CDR3 sequences, with 19% occurring only once. Study observations and caveats: Clones linked to the disease showed a CD8+ phenotype. They occurred at relatively low frequencies in peripheral blood. Previously reported in reactive arthritis synovial fluid and blood were some of the motif variants. Significantly higher representation of disease-linked clones was reported for matched ankylosing spondylitis synovial fluid. Typical of ankylosing spondylitis blood, it appeared, was a TCR beta motif of seven to nine highly homologous variants.

The source is a male donor with ankylosing spondylitis. Source material: blood, either unsorted or a sorted T cell fraction (not recorded which).

The CDR3, as DNA: TGTGCCAGCAGTCTCCGGGACAACAATCAGCCCCAGCATTTT. This encodes CASSLRDNNQPQHF. This chain links TRBV6-1 with TRBJ1-5; D possibly corresponds to TRBD1 (6 bases). The CDR3 consists of 14 residues. CDR1 and CDR2 (germline): MNHNS, SASEGT. Trimming removed 5 bases from V and 3 bases from J, with 11 bases in between.